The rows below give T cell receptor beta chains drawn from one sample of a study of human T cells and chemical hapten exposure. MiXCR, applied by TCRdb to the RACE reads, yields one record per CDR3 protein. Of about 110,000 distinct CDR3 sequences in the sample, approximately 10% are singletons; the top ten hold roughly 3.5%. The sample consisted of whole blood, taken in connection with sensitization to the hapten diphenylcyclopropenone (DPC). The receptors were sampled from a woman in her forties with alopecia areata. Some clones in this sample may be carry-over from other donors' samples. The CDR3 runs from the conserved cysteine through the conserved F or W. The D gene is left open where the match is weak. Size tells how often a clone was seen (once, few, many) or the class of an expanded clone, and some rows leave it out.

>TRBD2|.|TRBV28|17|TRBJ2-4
TGTGCCAGCAGCTATCAGACTAGCGGGATAGCCAAAAACATTCAGTACTTC
CASSYQTSGIAKNIQYF
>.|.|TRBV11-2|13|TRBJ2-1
TGTGCCAGCCATCACGGGACCTACAATGAGCAGTTCTTC
CASHHGTYNEQFF
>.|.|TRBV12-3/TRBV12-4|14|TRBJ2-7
TGTGCCAGCAGTAAAGGGGCAGCCTCCTACGAGCAGTACTTC
CASSKGAASYEQYF
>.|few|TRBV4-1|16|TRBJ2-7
TGCGCCAGCAGCCAAGATAAGACAGGCCCCTACTACGAGCAGTACTTC
CASSQDKTGPYYEQYF
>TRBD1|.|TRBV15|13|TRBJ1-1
TGTGCCACCAGCAGCACAGGGGCCACTGAAGCTTTCTTT
CATSSTGATEAFF
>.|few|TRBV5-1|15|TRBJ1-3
TGCGCCAGCAGCCAAATGGGGAGCTCTGGAAACACCATATATTTT
CASSQMGSSGNTIYF
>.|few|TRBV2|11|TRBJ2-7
TGTGCCAGCAGTGCTAGATCCGAGCAGTACTTC
CASSARSEQYF
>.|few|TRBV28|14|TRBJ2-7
TGTGCCAGTCGACCTTCTCAAATCTCCTACGAGCAGTACTTC
CASRPSQISYEQYF
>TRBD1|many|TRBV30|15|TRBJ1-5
TGTGCCTGGAGTATACGGGACAGGGATGGTCAGCCCCAGCATTTT
CAWSIRDRDGQPQHF
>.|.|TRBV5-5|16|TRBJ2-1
TGTGCCAGCAGCTCCGGACCCGGGACTTACTACAATGAGCAGTTCTTC
CASSSGPGTYYNEQFF
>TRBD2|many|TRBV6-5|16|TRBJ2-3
TGTGCCAGCAGGAGAGGGATCGGGGGGAGCACAGATACGCAGTATTTT
CASRRGIGGSTDTQYF
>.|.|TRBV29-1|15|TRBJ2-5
TGCAGCGTTGCGTCGTTCTCGAGGGCTGGGGAGACCCAGTACTTC
CSVASFSRAGETQYF
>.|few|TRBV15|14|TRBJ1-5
TGTGCCACCAGCAGAGAATCTAGCAATCAGCCCCAGCATTTT
CATSRESSNQPQHF
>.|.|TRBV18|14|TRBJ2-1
TGTGCCAGCTCACCGGACGGACCCCCTTTGGAGCAGTTCTTC
CASSPDGPPLEQFF
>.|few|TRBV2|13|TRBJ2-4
TGTGCCAGCAGTGGTGGAGGGCGGGACATTCAGTACTTC
CASSGGGRDIQYF
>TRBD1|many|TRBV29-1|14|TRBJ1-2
TGCAGCCCTCCATCCGGGACAGGGTCCGAAGGCTACACCTTC
CSPPSGTGSEGYTF
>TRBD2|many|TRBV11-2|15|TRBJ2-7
TGTGCCAGCAGCCGGGAGGTAGGGCAGGGCTACGAGCAGTACTTC
CASSREVGQGYEQYF
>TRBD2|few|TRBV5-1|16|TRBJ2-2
TGCGCCAGCAGCTACGGACTAGCGGGAAACACCGGGGAGCTGTTTTTT
CASSYGLAGNTGELFF
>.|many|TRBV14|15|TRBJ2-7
TGTGCCAGCAGCCAAGATCATGGGGGCTCCTACGAGCAGTACTTC
CASSQDHGGSYEQYF
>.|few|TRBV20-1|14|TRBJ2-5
TGCAGTGCTCGTCCCATAGTATCCCAAGAGACCCAGTACTTC
CSARPIVSQETQYF
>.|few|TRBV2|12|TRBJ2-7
TGTTCCAGCCAGGGGCACAACTACGAGCAGTACTTC
CSSQGHNYEQYF
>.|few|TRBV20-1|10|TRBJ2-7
TGCAGTGCTCCGAAGACCGAGCAGTACTTC
CSAPKTEQYF
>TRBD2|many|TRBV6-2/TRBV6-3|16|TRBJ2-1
TGTGCCAGTGCTACTCGGCTAGCGGGGGTCTACAATGAGCAGTTCTTC
CASATRLAGVYNEQFF
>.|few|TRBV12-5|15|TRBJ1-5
TGTGCTAGTGGTCCCTCTTTAGGGGGGAGTCAGCCCCAGCATTTT
CASGPSLGGSQPQHF
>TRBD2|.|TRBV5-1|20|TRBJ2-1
TGCGCCAGCAGCCCACGATTACTTCGGACTAGCGGGAGCTCCTACAATGAGCAGTTCTTC
CASSPRLLRTSGSSYNEQFF
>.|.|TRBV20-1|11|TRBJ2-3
TGCAGTGCTAGTCGACCGGATACGCAGTATTTT
CSASRPDTQYF
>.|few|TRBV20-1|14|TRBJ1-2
TGCAGTGCTAGCCCGCTTTTGGCTAACTATGGCTACACCTTC
CSASPLLANYGYTF
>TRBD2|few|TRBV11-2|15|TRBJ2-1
TGTGCCAGCAGCTTAGAAGGACTAGCGGGGAATGAGCAGTTCTTC
CASSLEGLAGNEQFF
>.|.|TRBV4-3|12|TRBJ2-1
TGCGCCAGCAGCCAGTCCGGGACGCGGCAGTTCTTC
CASSQSGTRQFF
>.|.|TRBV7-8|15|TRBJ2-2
TGTGCCAGCAGCCGATTGGCGGTGAACACCGGGGAGCTGTTTTTT
CASSRLAVNTGELFF
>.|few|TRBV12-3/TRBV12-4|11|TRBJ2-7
TGTGCCAGCGGGGGCCGGTACGAGCAGTACTTC
CASGGRYEQYF
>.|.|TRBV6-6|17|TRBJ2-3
TGTGCCAGCGGAAACCCCCTAGAGGGAGTGTTTACAGATACGCAGTATTTT
CASGNPLEGVFTDTQYF
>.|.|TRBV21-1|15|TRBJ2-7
TGTGCCAGCAGCGCAGGAGGCAGTTCCCCCTACGAGCAGTACTTC
CASSAGGSSPYEQYF
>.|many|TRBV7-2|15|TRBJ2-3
TGTGCCAGCAGCTCCGGCCCGGGACCTGAGGGTACGCAGTATTTT
CASSSGPGPEGTQYF
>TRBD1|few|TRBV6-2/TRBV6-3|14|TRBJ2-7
TGTGCCAGCACTCGCAAGGGGGCTTCCTACGAGCAGTACTTC
CASTRKGASYEQYF
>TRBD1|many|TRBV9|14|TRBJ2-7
TGTGCCAGCAGCTCGGGGACAGCAGGCAACGAGCAGTACTTC
CASSSGTAGNEQYF
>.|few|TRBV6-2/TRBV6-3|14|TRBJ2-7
TGTGCCAGCAGTTACTCACGGACCCTCCCCGAGCAGTACTTC
CASSYSRTLPEQYF
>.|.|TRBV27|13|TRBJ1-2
TGTGCCAGCAGTTTCGACAGTTACTATGGCTACACCTTC
CASSFDSYYGYTF
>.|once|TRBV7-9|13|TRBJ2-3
TGTGCCAGCACCATCGGGGGCCCAGATACGCAGTATTTT
CASTIGGPDTQYF
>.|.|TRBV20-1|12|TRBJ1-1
TGCAGTGCTAGTGGAGGAGGTACTGAAGCTTTCTTT
CSASGGGTEAFF
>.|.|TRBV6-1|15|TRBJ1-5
TGTGCCAGCAGTGAAGCGCGTGCTAGCAATCAGCCCCAGCATTTT
CASSEARASNQPQHF
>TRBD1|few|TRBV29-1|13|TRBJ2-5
TGCAGCGTTGCTCCCAGGGGGCTTGAGACCCAGTACTTC
CSVAPRGLETQYF
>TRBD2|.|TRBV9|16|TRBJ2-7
TGTGCCAGCAGCGTAGGGCCAGCGGGAGGCCCAGGGGAGCAGTACTTC
CASSVGPAGGPGEQYF
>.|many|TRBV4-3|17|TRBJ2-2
TGCGCCAGCAGCCAAGGAGCGGGCAGGGGCCCAACCGGGGAGCTGTTTTTT
CASSQGAGRGPTGELFF
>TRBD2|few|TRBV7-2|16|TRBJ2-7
TGTGCCAGCAGCCCGTATGTTGCGGGGGGATCCTACGAGCAGTACTTC
CASSPYVAGGSYEQYF
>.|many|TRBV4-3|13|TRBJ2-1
TGCGCCAGCAGCCAGGGTTCTTTCGATGAGCAGTTCTTC
CASSQGSFDEQFF
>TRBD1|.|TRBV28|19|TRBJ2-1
TGTGCCAGCCCACCGCGGGACTGGGGACAGGGATCGAGGCACAATGAGCAGTTCTTC
CASPPRDWGQGSRHNEQFF
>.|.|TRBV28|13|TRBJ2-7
TGTGCCAGCAGTTTTCAGAGTTCCTACGAGCAGTACTTC
CASSFQSSYEQYF
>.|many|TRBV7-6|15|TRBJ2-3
TGTGCCAGCAGCTTAGCGTGGGCAGGGACAGATACGCAGTATTTT
CASSLAWAGTDTQYF
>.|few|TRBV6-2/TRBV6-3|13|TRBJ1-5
TGTGCCAGCAGTTGGTTGGGGAATCAGCCCCAGCATTTT
CASSWLGNQPQHF
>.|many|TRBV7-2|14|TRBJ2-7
TGTGCCAGCAGCTTAGCGGGAAGCTCCTACGAGCAGTACTTC
CASSLAGSSYEQYF
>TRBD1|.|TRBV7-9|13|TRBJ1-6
TGTGCCGGGAACAGGGGGTTAGGTTCACCCCTCCACTTT
CAGNRGLGSPLHF